Sequencing of this T cell receptor beta chain was carried out in a study of metastatic and nonmetastatic thyroid tumors. Thyroid surgery was performed in patients who had received no treatment beforehand. The CDR3 has 15 amino acids. The V gene lost 0 bases and the J gene lost 3 bases, with 12 bases spanning the gap. Germline V gives CDR1 MGHRA, CDR2 YSYEKL. TCRdb reassembled clones from the PCR reads with MiXCR. Here the sample spans about 27,000 clones, less than 25% being singletons. This clone was detected many times. Sample: blood. The sequence came from a male donor with papillary thyroid cancer or a benign thyroid nodule (not recorded which). Some clones in this sample may be carry-over from other donors' samples. V gene TRBV4-1 combines with J gene TRBJ2-7, with TRBD1 as a possible D gene (6 bases). In DNA form, the CDR3 reads TGCGCCAGCAGCCAAGAAAGCGGCAGGGGCTACGAGCAGTACTTC. Protein product: CASSQESGRGYEQYF.